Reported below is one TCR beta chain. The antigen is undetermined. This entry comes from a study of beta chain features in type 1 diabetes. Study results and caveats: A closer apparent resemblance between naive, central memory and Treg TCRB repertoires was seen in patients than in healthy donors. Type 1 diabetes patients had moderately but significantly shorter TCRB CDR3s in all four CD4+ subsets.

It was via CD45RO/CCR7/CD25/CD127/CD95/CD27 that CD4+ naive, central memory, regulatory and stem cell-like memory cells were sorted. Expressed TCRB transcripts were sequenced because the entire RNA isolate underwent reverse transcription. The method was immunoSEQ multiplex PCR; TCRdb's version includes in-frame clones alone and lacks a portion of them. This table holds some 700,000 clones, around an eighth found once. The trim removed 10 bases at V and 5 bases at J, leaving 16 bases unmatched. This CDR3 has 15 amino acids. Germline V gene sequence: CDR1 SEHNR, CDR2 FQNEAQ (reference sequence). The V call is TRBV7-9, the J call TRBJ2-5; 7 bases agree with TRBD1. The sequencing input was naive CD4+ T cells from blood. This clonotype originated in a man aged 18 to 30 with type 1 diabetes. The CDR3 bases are TGTGCCACCACGGGTCAGGGGGTCGGAGTGGAGACCCAGTACTTC. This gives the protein CATTGQGVGVETQYF.